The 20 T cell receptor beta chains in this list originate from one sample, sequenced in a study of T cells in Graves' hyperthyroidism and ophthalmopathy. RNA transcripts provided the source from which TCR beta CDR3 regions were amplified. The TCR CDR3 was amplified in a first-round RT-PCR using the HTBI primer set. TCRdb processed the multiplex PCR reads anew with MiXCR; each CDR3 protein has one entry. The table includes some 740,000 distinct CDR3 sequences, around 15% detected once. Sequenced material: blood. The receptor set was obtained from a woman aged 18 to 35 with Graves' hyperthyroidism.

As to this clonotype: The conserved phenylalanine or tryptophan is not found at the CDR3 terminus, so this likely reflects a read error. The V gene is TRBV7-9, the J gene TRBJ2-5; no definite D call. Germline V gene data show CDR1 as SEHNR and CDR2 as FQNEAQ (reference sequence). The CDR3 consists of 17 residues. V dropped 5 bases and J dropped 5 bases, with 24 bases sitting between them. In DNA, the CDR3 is TGTGCCAGCAGCCTAGGATATGGGGATGGCCCCTCGGAGACCCAGTACTTA. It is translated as CASSLGYGDGPSETQYL.

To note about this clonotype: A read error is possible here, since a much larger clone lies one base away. CDR3 in amino acids: CASSLNVGHEQYF. CDR3 bases: TGTGCCAGCAGTTTAAACGTCGGACACGAGCAGTACTTC. The J gene is TRBJ2-7, the V gene TRBV12-3 or TRBV12-4; no definite D call. The V end was cut by 2 bases, the J end by 5 bases, with 10 bases between. The length of the CDR3 is 13 residues.

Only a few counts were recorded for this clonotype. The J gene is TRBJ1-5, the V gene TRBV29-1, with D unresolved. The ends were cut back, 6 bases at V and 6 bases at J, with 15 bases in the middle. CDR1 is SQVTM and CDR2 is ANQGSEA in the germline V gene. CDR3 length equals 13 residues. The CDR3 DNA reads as TGCAGCGTAAAGGGAACGGCCTCTCAGCCCCAGCATTTT. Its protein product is CSVKGTASQPQHF.

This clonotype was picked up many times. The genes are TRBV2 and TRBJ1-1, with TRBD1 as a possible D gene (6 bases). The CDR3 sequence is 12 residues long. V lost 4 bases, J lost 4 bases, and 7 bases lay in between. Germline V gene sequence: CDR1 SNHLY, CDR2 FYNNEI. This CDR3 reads CASSADSTEAFF. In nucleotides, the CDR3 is TGTGCCAGCAGTGCGGACAGCACTGAAGCTTTCTTT. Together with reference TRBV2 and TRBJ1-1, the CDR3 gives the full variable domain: EPEVTQTPSHQVTQMGQEVILRCVPISNHLYFYWYRQILGQKVEFLVSFYNNEISEKSEIFDDQFSVERPDGSNFTLKIRSTKLEDSAMYFCASSADSTEAFFGQGTRLTVV.

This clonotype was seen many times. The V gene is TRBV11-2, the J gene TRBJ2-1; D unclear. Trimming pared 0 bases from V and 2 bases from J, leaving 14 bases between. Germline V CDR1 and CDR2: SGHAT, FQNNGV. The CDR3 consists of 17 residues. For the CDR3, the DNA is TGTGCCAGCAGCTTAGAGCGTGGCGCCTCGGCCTACAATGAGCAGTTCTTC. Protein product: CASSLERGASAYNEQFF.

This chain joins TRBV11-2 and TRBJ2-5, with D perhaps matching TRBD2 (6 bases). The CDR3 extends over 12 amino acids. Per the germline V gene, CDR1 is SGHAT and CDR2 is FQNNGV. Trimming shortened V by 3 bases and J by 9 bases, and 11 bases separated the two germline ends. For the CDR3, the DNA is TGTGCCAGCAGCTTCCAAGTAGCGGCCCAGTACTTC. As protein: CASSFQVAAQYF.

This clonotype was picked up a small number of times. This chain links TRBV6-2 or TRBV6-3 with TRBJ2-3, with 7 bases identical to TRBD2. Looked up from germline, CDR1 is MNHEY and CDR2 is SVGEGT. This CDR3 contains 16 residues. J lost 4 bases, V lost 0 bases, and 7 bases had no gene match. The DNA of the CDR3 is TGTGCCAGCAGTTACTCGAGGCGGGAGATGTCAGATACGCAGTATTTT. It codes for CASSYSRREMSDTQYF.

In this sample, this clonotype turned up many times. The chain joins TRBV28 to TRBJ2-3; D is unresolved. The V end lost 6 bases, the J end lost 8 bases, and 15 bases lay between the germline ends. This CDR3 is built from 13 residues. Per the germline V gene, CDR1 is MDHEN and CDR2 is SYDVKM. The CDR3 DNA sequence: TGTGCCAGCAGCCCCCCCCGAATCGGTACGCAGTATTTT. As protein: CASSPPRIGTQYF. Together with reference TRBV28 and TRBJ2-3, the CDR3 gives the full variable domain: DVKVTQSSRYLVKRTGEKVFLECVQDMDHENMFWYRQDPGLGLRLIYFSYDVKMKEKGDIPEGYSVSREKKERFSLILESASTNQTSMYLCASSPPRIGTQYFGPGTRLTVL.

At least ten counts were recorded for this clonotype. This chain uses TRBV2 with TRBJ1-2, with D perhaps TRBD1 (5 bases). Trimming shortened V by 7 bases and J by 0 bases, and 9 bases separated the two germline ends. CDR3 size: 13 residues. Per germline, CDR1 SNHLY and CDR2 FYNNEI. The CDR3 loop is CASMDTSNYGYTF. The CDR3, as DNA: TGTGCCAGCATGGACACCTCTAACTATGGCTACACCTTC.

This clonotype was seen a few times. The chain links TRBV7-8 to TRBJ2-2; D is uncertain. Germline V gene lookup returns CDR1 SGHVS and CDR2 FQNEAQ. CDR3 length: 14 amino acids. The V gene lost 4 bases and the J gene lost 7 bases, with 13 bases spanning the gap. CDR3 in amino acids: CASSSFTSVGELFF. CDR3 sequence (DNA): TGTGCCAGCAGCTCCTTTACAAGCGTCGGGGAGCTGTTTTTT.

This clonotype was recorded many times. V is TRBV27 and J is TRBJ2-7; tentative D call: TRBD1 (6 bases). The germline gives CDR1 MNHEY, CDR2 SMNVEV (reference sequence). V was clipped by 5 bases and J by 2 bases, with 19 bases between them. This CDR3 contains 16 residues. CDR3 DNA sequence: TGTGCCAGCAGTACCCCGTGGGGGCGGAATCCCTACGAGCAGTACTTC. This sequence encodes CASSTPWGRNPYEQYF.

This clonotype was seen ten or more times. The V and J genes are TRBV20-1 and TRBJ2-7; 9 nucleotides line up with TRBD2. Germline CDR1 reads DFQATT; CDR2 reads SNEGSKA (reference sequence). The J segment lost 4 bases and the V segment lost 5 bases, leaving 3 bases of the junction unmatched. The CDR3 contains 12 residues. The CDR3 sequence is CSARREGYEQYF. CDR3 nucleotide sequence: TGCAGTGCTCGGCGGGAGGGTTACGAGCAGTACTTC.

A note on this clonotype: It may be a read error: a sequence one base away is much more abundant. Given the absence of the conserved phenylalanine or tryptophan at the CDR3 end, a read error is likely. In DNA, the CDR3 is TGTGCCAGCCCTAGGGCAGAACGGGGGGAGACCCAGTACTCC. Translated, it gives CASPRAERGETQYS. V is TRBV27 and J is TRBJ2-5; D might be TRBD2 (6 bases). Trimming removed 8 bases from V and 5 bases from J, with 18 bases in between. CDR1 is MNHEY, CDR2 SMNVEV, per germline (reference sequence). This CDR3 is 14 amino acids long.

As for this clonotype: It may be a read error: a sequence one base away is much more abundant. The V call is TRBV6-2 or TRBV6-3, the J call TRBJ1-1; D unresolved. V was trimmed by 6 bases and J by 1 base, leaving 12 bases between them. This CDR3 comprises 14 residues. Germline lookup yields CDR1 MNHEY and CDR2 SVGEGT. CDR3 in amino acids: CASREYIGNTEAFF. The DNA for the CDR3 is TGTGCCAGCAGGGAATATATAGGGAACACTGAAGCTTTCTTT.

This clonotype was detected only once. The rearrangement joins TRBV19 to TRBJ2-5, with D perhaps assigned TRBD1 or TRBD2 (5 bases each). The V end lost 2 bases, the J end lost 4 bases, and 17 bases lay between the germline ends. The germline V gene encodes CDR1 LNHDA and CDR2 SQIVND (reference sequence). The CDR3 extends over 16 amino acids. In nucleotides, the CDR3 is TGTGCCAGTAGTATAAGGTTCCGGAGGCAGGGAGAGACCCAGTACTTC. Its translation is CASSIRFRRQGETQYF.

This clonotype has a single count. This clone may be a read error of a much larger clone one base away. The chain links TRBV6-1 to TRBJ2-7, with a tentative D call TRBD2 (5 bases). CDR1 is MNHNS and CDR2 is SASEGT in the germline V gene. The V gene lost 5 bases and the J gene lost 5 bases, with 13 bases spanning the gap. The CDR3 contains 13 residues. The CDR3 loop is CASSPGIPHEQYF. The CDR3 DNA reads TGTGCCAGCAGTCCGGGAATCCCCCACGAGCAGTACTTC.

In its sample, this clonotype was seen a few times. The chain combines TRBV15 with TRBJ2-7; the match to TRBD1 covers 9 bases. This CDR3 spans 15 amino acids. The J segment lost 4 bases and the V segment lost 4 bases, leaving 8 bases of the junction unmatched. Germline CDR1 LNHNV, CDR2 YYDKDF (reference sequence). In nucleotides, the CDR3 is TGTGCCACCAGCAAAGTCCGGGACAGGGCGTACGAGCAGTACTTC. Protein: CATSKVRDRAYEQYF.

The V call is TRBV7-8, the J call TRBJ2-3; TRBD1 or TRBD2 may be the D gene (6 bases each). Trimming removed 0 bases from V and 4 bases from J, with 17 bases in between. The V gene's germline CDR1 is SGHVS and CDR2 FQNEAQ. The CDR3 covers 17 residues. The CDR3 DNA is TGTGCCAGCAGCTTAGCTTTCATGTTAGGGGGGCCAGATACGCAGTATTTT. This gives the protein CASSLAFMLGGPDTQYF.

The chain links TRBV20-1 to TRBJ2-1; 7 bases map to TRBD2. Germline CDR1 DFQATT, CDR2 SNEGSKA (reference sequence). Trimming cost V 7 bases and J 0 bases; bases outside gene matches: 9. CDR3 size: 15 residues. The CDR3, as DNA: TGCAGTGTTACTCCCGGGACTAACTCCTACAATGAGCAGTTCTTC. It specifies CSVTPGTNSYNEQFF.

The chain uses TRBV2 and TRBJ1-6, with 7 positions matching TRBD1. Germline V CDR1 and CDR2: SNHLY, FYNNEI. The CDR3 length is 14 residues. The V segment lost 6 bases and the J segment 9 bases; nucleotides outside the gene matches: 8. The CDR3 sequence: CASSPGQPFSPLHF. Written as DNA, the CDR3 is TGTGCCAGCAGCCCGGGACAGCCTTTTTCACCCCTCCACTTT.